This T cell receptor beta chain was observed in a study of persistence of HIV-infected CD4 T cells. The overall study: Multiple blood draws of up to about 200 mL, except two donors with single leukapheresis.

With respect to this clone: Its specificity is unknown.

The ends were cut back, 3 bases at V and 0 bases at J, with 14 bases in the middle. The length of the CDR3 is 17 residues. Germline values: CDR1 KGHSH, CDR2 LQKENI. Cells were stimulated with CMV-infected fibroblast lysates at 10 ug/mL. CD40L-negative CD69-negative CD45RO-high memory CD4+ T cells were sorted as populations depleted of antigen-responding cells. The libraries were made with immunoSEQ version 4 in survey mode. The repertoire was sequenced with immunoSEQ multiplex PCR; TCRdb's copy has only in-frame clones and lacks some. The sample comprises 25,000 to 35,000 clones, around four fifths of which are singletons, and roughly 0.8% rests with the top ten.

The material was CD4+ T cells sorted from PBMCs after approximately 19-hour stimulation, obtained from a patient who received antiretroviral therapy. The TCR comes from an adult woman with HIV who was CMV-seropositive. The V call is TRBV18, the J call TRBJ1-4; D remains ambiguous. DNA for the CDR3: TGTGCCAGCTCACCTACCACTGACCGTGCAACTAATGAAAAACTGTTTTTT. It codes for CASSPTTDRATNEKLFF.